This T cell receptor beta chain was sequenced during a study of post-analysis software for immune sequencing data. About the study: In terms of disease course, relapsing-remitting, secondary progressive and progressive-relapsing multiple sclerosis were included.

Unique molecular identifiers were present in the TCR beta cDNA libraries. TCRdb recomputed calls from the PCR reads with MiXCR, one row per CDR3 protein. The sample holds hundreds of thousands of distinct CDR3 sequences, around 37% seen once. As to this clonotype: Its antigen remains unidentified.

Study-wide findings and caveats: Patients with multiple sclerosis recorded significantly lower normalized Chao1 diversity than controls, the study found. When the samples were clustered directly with F measure, those that had been prepared in the same batch showed strong co-clustering. TRBV5-6, TRBV5-1 and TRBV20-1 belonged to a set of roughly 5 TRBV segments that were more frequent in patients than controls.

The CDR3 runs to 17 residues. V shed 5 bases and J 0 bases; nucleotides not matched to a gene: 8. Looked up from germline, CDR1 is SGHTA and CDR2 is FQGTGA. This sequence joins TRBV7-3 and TRBJ2-1; 9 nucleotides align to TRBD2. Sequencing was carried out using blood. The source is a girl aged 10 to 17 with multiple sclerosis. The CDR3 protein is CASSLLLAGDSYNEQFF. The CDR3 DNA reads TGTGCCAGCAGCCTCCTATTAGCGGGGGACTCCTACAATGAGCAGTTCTTC.